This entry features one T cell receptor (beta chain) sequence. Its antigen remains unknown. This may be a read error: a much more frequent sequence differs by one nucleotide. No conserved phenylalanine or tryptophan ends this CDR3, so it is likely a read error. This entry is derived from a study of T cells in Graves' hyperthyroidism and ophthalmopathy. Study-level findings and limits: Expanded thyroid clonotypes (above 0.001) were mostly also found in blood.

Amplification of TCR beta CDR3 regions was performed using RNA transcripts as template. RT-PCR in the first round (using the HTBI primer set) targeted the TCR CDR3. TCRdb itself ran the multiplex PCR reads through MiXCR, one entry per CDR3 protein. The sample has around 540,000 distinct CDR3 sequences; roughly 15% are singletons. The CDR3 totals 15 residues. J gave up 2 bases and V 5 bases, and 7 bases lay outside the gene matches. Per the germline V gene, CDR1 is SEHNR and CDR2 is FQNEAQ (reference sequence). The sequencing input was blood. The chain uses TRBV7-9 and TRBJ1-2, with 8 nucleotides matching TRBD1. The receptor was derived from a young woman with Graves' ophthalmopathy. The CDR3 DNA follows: TGTGCCAGCAGCACCTCGGGACAGGAGAACTATGGCTACACCCTC. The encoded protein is CASSTSGQENYGYTL.